This TCR beta chain appears in the sequencing data of a study of shared clonotypes between healthy human individuals. In the study overall: For every donor, three CD4 naive, three CD4 memory, two CD8 naive and one CD8 memory plates were used.

The deep-level immunoSEQ assay was used. Splitting of each subset's genomic DNA was done evenly across several immunoSEQ plates. Only in-frame clones appear in the TCRdb table, and some are missing; sequencing was by immunoSEQ multiplex PCR. The sample has about 1.1 million clones; 60% to 85% are singletons. This CDR3 has 11 residues. Trimming stripped 4 bases from V and 4 bases from J, with 7 bases between. Germline CDR1 is DFQATT and CDR2 is SNEGSKA (reference sequence). The V gene is TRBV20-1, the J gene TRBJ2-5; no clear D. This clonotype was obtained from a man aged 18 to 29 in good health. Some clones in this sample may be carry-over from other donors' samples. Sequenced input: memory CD4+ T cells from PBMCs. Subset in this sample: CD45RA-negative fraction. The CDR3 loop reads CSANPVETQYF. CDR3 DNA: TGCAGTGCTAATCCCGTAGAGACCCAGTACTTC.